The present entry profiles one T cell receptor (beta chain) with its context. Its target antigen remains unknown. No clone much larger than this one lies a single base away; base qualities are absent. CDR1 MNHEY and CDR2 SVGEGT were looked up in the germline V gene. Spanning cysteine to phenylalanine, the CDR3 consists of 14 amino acids. Solely the CDR3 DNA is kept, with 42 bases framed from the first base. V trim: 6 bases; J trim: 7 bases; unmatched bases: 8. These data belong to a study of healthy donors' naive CD4 and CD8 T cells (dated by TCRdb to between 2014 and 2017). General notes on the study: The donors were selected to cover three age groups of six people each (20-25, 40-50 and 60-70 years), had a mean age of roughly 45, and were half female. The peripheral blood mononuclear cells came from roughly 19 individuals who were healthy and unrelated. The donors were HLA-typed by sequencing at HLA-A, -B, -C, -DRB1, -DQB1 and -DPB1, using the SBTexcellerator protocol, an ABI3130xl analyzer and SBTengine software. The TCR alpha libraries followed the same workflow as the beta chain, except for a newly designed primer set that covered all functional IMGT alpha gene variants. The study sequenced rearranged TCR alpha and beta chains from naive CD4+ and CD8+ T cells to test how TCR variation relates to lineage commitment.

Cells with a CD4+CD8-CD45RO-CD45RA+ profile were isolated by FACS and defined as naive CD4+ T cells, and those with a CD8+CD4-CD45RA+CD27bright profile were defined as naive CD8+ T cells. The antibodies used for sorting targeted CD4 (RPA-T4), CD8 (SK1), CD27 (O323), CD45RA (HI100) and CD45RO (UCHL1). The listed sequencing device is 454 GS FLX Titanium. A previously published linear amplification protocol was used to construct TCR libraries from roughly 500 ng of total RNA. The sequencing itself ran on the Roche/454 Genome Sequencer using Titanium chemistry. The source study handled its data this way. A total of around 80,000 rearranged TCR alpha transcripts were sequenced from about five of the healthy donors. Duplicate transcripts were dropped, and unique TCR clonotypes were identified by the CDR3 junction according to IMGT nomenclature. In R 2.13.0, logistic regression modeled CD4 versus CD8 status on V and J genes, adjusting for donor effects, with Bonferroni correction for multiple testing. TCRdb reprocessing: public reads trimmed at Q25 with fastp, clones called with MiXCR, in-frame beta chains kept. Rows are combined by CDR3 protein, so each entry shows the most common genes and DNA. Clone size and V and J calls follow TCRdb, not the original study. This sample lists roughly 200,000 distinct CDR3 sequences; 65% to 80% were detected once. The ten largest clones represent 2.3% of the sample.

Broad study findings and their caveats: The study did not directly address whether homeostatic proliferation of naive T cells might have biased the repertoire. Taken together, V genes, J genes and CDR3 charge appeared to account for around 12% of the variance in CD4/CD8 propensity, mostly acting in an additive way. Because alpha and beta chains were sequenced in bulk and could not be paired, the effects of the two chains in combination were not assessed. Naive CD4+ and CD8+ cells reportedly showed biased usage of most V and J gene segments, and this bias was consistent across donors and independent of HLA genotype. In both chains, CD4+ lineage was linked to a positively charged CDR3, whereas CD8+ lineage was linked to a negatively charged CDR3.

The receptor was derived from a pool of human donors in good health; the sample pools cells from several healthy donors. Sequencing was carried out using naive CD4+ and CD8+ T cells sorted from blood, pooled from several donors. The cell subset or site label on this specimen signifies: FACS-sorted naive CD4+ (CD45RO-CD45RA+) and naive CD8+ (CD45RA+CD27bright) T cells. The receptor chain draws on TRBV6-2 or TRBV6-3 and TRBJ2-1; 8 central nucleotides agree with TRBD1. The CDR3 reads as follows: CASSLRGQRNEQFF. The DNA sequence follows: TGTGCCAGCAGCCTCAGGGGGCAACGGAATGAGCAGTTCTTC.